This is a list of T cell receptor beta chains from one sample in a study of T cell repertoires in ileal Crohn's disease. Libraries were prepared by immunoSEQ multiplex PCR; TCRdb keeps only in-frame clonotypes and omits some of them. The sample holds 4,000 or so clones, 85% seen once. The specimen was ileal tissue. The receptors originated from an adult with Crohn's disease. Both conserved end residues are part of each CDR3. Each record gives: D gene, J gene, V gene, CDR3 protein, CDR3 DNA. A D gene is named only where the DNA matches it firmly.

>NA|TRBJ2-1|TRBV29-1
CSVDRGVDEQFF
TGCAGCGTTGACAGGGGGGTCGATGAGCAGTTCTTC
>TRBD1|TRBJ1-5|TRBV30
CAWSGTGYSNQPQHF
TGTGCCTGGAGTGGGACAGGATATAGCAATCAGCCCCAGCATTTT
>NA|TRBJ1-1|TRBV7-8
CASSNIQGSYTEAFF
TGTGCCAGCAGTAACATACAGGGAAGTTACACTGAAGCTTTCTTT
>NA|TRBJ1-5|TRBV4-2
CASSPQGSSNQPQHF
TGTGCCAGCAGCCCGCAGGGTTCCAGCAATCAGCCCCAGCATTTT
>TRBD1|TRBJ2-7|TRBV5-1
CASNSGTGSYEQYF
TGCGCCAGCAATAGTGGGACAGGGAGCTACGAGCAGTACTTC
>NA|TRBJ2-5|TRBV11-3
CASSSGDGERETQYF
TGTGCCAGCAGCTCGGGGGACGGGGAGCGGGAGACCCAGTACTTC
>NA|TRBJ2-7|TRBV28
CASSLVDTYEQYF
TGTGCCAGCAGTTTAGTCGACACCTACGAGCAGTACTTC
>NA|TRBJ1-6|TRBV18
CASSPADNSPLHF
TGTGCCAGCTCACCAGCAGATAATTCACCCCTCCACTTT
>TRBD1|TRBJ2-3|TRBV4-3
CASSKLTGGADTQYF
TGCGCCAGCAGCAAGCTAACAGGGGGCGCAGATACGCAGTATTTT
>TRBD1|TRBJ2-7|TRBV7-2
CASSPWTGPSSYEQYF
TGTGCCAGCAGCCCCTGGACAGGGCCGAGCTCCTACGAGCAGTACTTC
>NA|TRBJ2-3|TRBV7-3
CASSLGAATDTQYF
TGTGCCAGCAGCTTAGGGGCAGCCACAGATACGCAGTATTTT